This T cell receptor beta chain was captured by sequencing in a study of shared clonotypes between healthy human individuals. Only a few counts were recorded for this clone. Its antigen is as yet unknown. The trim removed 9 bases at V and 6 bases at J, leaving 14 bases unmatched. Germline lookup yields CDR1 SGHRS and CDR2 YFSETQ. The CDR3 loop spans 14 amino acids. Study conclusions and caveats: Across a handful of donors, naive CD4 shared roughly 5.1%, naive CD8 more than 3%, memory CD4 over 2%, memory CD8 around 0.36%.

Assay: immunoSEQ multiplex PCR; the TCRdb copy retains only in-frame clones and omits some. The sample includes about 680,000 clones, around 78% seen only once; the top ten take around 2%. The donors were adults (healthy and HIV-negative) with no recent acute infections or vaccinations. The clonotype was recovered from a woman in her 30s in good health. The rearrangement links TRBV5-1 to TRBJ2-7; 8 bases are a match to TRBD1. The specimen sequenced was memory CD4+ T cells sorted from blood. Subset defined: CD45RA-negative fraction. The DNA for the CDR3 is TGCGCCACGCAAACAGGGACAGGAGGAGGCGAGCAGTACTTC. Residues: CATQTGTGGGEQYF. The full variable domain, with the rest looked up from reference TRBV5-1 and TRBJ2-7, is KAGVTQTPRYLIKTRGQQVTLSCSPISGHRSVSWYQQTPGQGLQFLFEYFSETQRNKGNFPGRFSGRQFSNSRSEMNVSTLELGDSALYLCATQTGTGGGEQYFGPGTRLTVT.